This TCR beta chain emerged from a study of control samples from healthy donors and cancer patients. The V and J ends lost 5 bases and 7 bases respectively, with 16 bases between them. CDR1 and CDR2 from the germline V gene are WSHSY and SAAADI. CDR3 length equals 14 residues. Sequenced by immunoSEQ multiplex PCR; TCRdb stores in-frame clones only, minus some. Altogether around 80,000 clones are present, 85% to 95% being singletons, with the ten largest covering about 2.7%. V and J are TRBV10-2 and TRBJ2-3; D tentatively fits TRBD1 or TRBD2 (5 bases each). The sample taken for sequencing was blood. This TCR came from a woman aged 25 to 45 in good health. The CDR3 DNA is TGCGCCAGCAGTCAATCGCCGGGACCTCATACGCAGTATTTT. Translated: CASSQSPGPHTQYF.